Below are 16 T cell receptor beta chains sequenced from a single sample in a study of Tregs in tolerant kidney transplant recipients. Here immunoSEQ multiplex PCR was the method, and the copy in TCRdb shows in-frame clones only, minus some. This table lists approximately 35,000 clones. The sample consisted of CD8+ T cells from blood, taken before the transplant. The receptors here all came from a human donor who received a combined kidney and bone marrow transplant.

Remarks on this clone: The read is 3 residues too short to cover the CDR3 end, so that end is filled in from the germline J gene. The genes are TRBV29-1 and TRBJ1-2; TRBD1 might be the D (5 bases). The CDR3 is 14 amino acids. The V end lost 0 bases, the J end lost 4 bases, and 12 bases lay between the germline ends. The V gene's germline CDR1 is SQVTM and CDR2 ANQGSEA. The part of the CDR3 DNA that was read is TGCAGCGTTGAAGAGGGGGGAATGACCTATGGC. Amino acid sequence: CSVEEGGMTYG. The CDR3 in full is CSVEEGGMTYGYTF.

As regards this clone: Sequencing ends 3 residues short of the CDR3 end; the germline J gene provides the rest. This sequence joins TRBV2 and TRBJ1-6; 10 nucleotides agree with TRBD1. Trimming took 3 bases from V and 10 from J; bases not matched to a gene: 3. The CDR3 extends over 14 amino acids. The germline gives CDR1 SNHLY, CDR2 FYNNEI. This chain's CDR3 is CASSETGGWSPLHF. CDR3 DNA, as far as it was read: TGTGCCAGCAGTGAGACAGGGGGCTGGTCACCC.

Partial CDR3 DNA: TGTGCCAGCAGCTCCCCTAGCGGGGGACAAGAGACC. This codes for CASSSPSGGQET. The full CDR3 sequence reads CASSSPSGGQETQYF. This rearrangement joins TRBV11-3 to TRBJ2-5; 10 nucleotides line up with TRBD2. The DNA ends 3 residues before the CDR3 does, and the rest of the CDR3 is filled in from the germline J gene. Trimming at V came to 4 bases and at J to 2 bases, leaving 4 bases not matched to a gene. Germline V gene data show CDR1 as SGHNT and CDR2 as YENEEA. CDR3 length: 15 amino acids.

Comments on this clone: The read finishes 3 residues shy of the CDR3 end, and the germline J gene is used to complete it. V and J are TRBV11-2 and TRBJ1-2; TRBD1 aligns across 10 bases. Germline CDR1 and CDR2: SGHAT and FQNNGV. V shed 2 bases and J 7 bases; nucleotides not matched to a gene: 7. The CDR3 covers 15 residues. This CDR3 is CASSLPGTGARGYTF. The DNA read from the CDR3 is TGTGCCAGCAGCTTACCCGGGACAGGGGCTCGTGGC. Filled out from reference TRBV11-2 and TRBJ1-2, the complete variable domain reads EAGVAQSPRYKIIEKRQSVAFWCNPISGHATLYWYQQILGQGPKLLIQFQNNGVVDDSQLPKDRFSAERLKGVDSTLKIQPAKLEDSAVYLCASSLPGTGARGYTFGSGTRLTVV.

Turning to this clone: The missing CDR3 end, 3 residues past where the read stops, is filled in from the germline J gene. V usage is TRBV5-6 and J usage is TRBJ1-1, with a tentative D call TRBD1 (5 bases). V was cut by 4 bases and J by 7 bases, with 14 bases left in between. This CDR3 is 13 amino acids long. The germline CDR1 and CDR2 sequences are SGHDT and YYEEEE. The CDR3 bases that were read are TGTGCCAGCAGCCCAGGACATTTTAATGAA. Protein product: CASSPGHFNE. The whole CDR3 protein is CASSPGHFNEAFF.

Concerning this clone itself: The read ends 3 residues before the CDR3 terminus; that terminus is restored from the germline J gene. This chain uses TRBV7-6 with TRBJ1-2, with 8 bases aligning to TRBD1. In germline, CDR1 is SGHVS, CDR2 FNYEAQ. CDR3 length: 13 amino acids. CDR3 amino acids: CASSTGQGNGYTF. The CDR3 bases that were read are TGTGCCAGCAGCACTGGACAGGGCAACGGC.

As concerns this clone: With the read ending 3 residues before the CDR3 end, the germline J gene is used to fill in that end. This rearrangement joins TRBV18 to TRBJ2-7; D possibly corresponds to TRBD1 (7 bases). The CDR3 has 15 residues. V lost 0 bases, J lost 5 bases, and 14 bases lay in between. The germline V gene encodes CDR1 KGHSH and CDR2 LQKENI. This chain's CDR3 is CASSPPPQGGNEQYF. Partial CDR3 DNA: TGTGCCAGCTCACCACCTCCGCAGGGGGGCAACGAG.

As concerns this clone: The sequenced fragment ends 3 residues before the CDR3 boundary, so the rest is inferred from the germline J gene. V usage is TRBV2 and J usage is TRBJ2-7; D is ambiguous. V lost 8 bases to trimming and J lost 4 bases, with 18 bases between them. Germline lookup yields CDR1 SNHLY and CDR2 FYNNEI. This CDR3 has 14 amino acids. The part of the CDR3 DNA that was read is TGTGCCAGCCTTGGAAGGGTTTCGTCTTACGAG. It translates to CASLGRVSSYE. The CDR3 as a whole reads CASLGRVSSYEQYF.

About this clone itself: The read finishes 3 residues shy of the CDR3 end, and the germline J gene is used to complete it. The chain links TRBV11-2 to TRBJ1-1; D ambiguous. The V end was cut by 1 base, the J end by 6 bases, with 6 bases between. The CDR3 is 12 residues long. Germline assignment: CDR1 SGHAT and CDR2 FQNNGV. CDR3 DNA, as far as it was read: TGTGCCAGCAGCTTAGGGGCGCCTGAA. Its protein is CASSLGAPE. The CDR3 in its entirety is CASSLGAPEAFF.

Concerning this clone itself: The sequence runs out 3 residues before the end of the CDR3; the remainder is reconstructed from the germline J gene. This chain uses TRBV19 with TRBJ1-2; 8 bases align to TRBD1. Germline CDR1 and CDR2: LNHDA and SQIVND (reference sequence). Losses at the gene ends were 1 base for V and 6 bases for J; bases not matched to a gene: 13. The CDR3 loop spans 17 amino acids. This CDR3 reads CASSIAHPRTGLNGYTF. CDR3 DNA (partial): TGTGCCAGTAGTATAGCCCATCCCCGGACAGGGCTGAATGGC.

As for this clone: The sequence runs out 3 residues before the end of the CDR3; the remainder is reconstructed from the germline J gene. V is TRBV29-1 and J is TRBJ2-7; D remains unclear. With 5 bases removed from V and 0 bases from J, the gap between germline ends came to 11 bases. Per germline, CDR1 SQVTM and CDR2 ANQGSEA. The CDR3 is 13 residues long. CDR3 residues: CSVRFTSSYEQYF. The part of the CDR3 DNA that was read is TGCAGCGTTCGTTTCACAAGCTCCTACGAG.

In the case of this clone: The read ends 3 residues before the CDR3 terminus; that terminus is restored from the germline J gene. The chain recombines TRBV19 with TRBJ2-1; 7 bases match TRBD2. In germline, CDR1 is LNHDA, CDR2 SQIVND (reference sequence). The trim removed 8 bases at V and 3 bases at J, leaving 13 bases unmatched. The CDR3 totals 16 residues. The CDR3 sequence: CASRSLSSGLYNEQFF. CDR3 DNA (partial): TGTGCCAGTCGAAGCCTTTCTAGCGGTCTCTACAATGAG. The full variable domain, in which reference TRBV19 and TRBJ2-1 provide the parts outside the CDR3, is DGGITQSPKYLFRKEGQNVTLSCEQNLNHDAMYWYRQDPGQGLRLIYYSQIVNDFQKGDIAEGYSVSREKKESFPLTVTSAQKNPTAFYLCASRSLSSGLYNEQFFGPGTRLTVL.

Worth noting for this clone: Sequencing ends 3 residues short of the CDR3 end; the germline J gene provides the rest. The chain has TRBV19 and TRBJ2-2, with D tentatively TRBD2 (5 bases). This CDR3 comprises 12 residues. CDR1 LNHDA and CDR2 SQIVND come from the germline V gene (reference sequence). CDR3 loop: CASGFRGVELFF. The DNA read from the CDR3 is TGTGCCAGTGGGTTTCGGGGAGTCGAG.

As to this clone: The read ends 3 residues before the CDR3 terminus; that terminus is restored from the germline J gene. V gene TRBV18 combines with J gene TRBJ1-4; maybe TRBD1 (6 bases). This CDR3 has 13 residues. Germline V CDR1 and CDR2: KGHSH, LQKENI. The CDR3 spells CASSPSPGAQLFF. Partial CDR3 DNA: TGTGCCAGCTCACCATCGCCAGGGGCGCAA.

This clone is called medium-sized (0.01 to 0.1%) based on its frequency. Read sequence stops 3 residues before the CDR3 end, and the germline J gene provides the missing end. This chain links TRBV20-1 with TRBJ2-7; unclear D gene. The CDR3 runs to 14 residues. In germline, CDR1 is DFQATT, CDR2 SNEGSKA (reference sequence). V lost 4 bases and J lost 0, with 13 bases in between. The CDR3 here is CSAMTPTLSYEQYF. CDR3 DNA (partial): TGCAGTGCTATGACTCCAACCCTCTCCTACGAG.

Details on this clone: The CDR3 goes on 3 residues after the read ends, and that part is filled in from the germline J gene. V gene TRBV19 combines with J gene TRBJ1-5; 8 bases align to TRBD1. With 5 bases clipped from V and 0 bases from J, the junction kept 6 bases outside the gene matches. This CDR3 is built from 16 residues. Germline V gene lookup returns CDR1 LNHDA and CDR2 SQIVND (reference sequence). The part of the CDR3 DNA that was read is TGTGCCAGTAGTCCAACAGGGGGTTATAGCAATCAGCCC. Residues: CASSPTGGYSNQP. The complete CDR3 reads CASSPTGGYSNQPQHF.